These 30 T cell receptor beta chains share one sample of origin, sequenced in a study of shared clonotypes between healthy human individuals (dated by TCRdb to 2018 to 2020). Libraries were made using the immunoSEQ multiplex PCR assay. TCRdb took over this immuneACCESS table, retaining in-frame rearrangements with V and J assigned. Such tables are incomplete; in checked studies, under half of the missing clones stem from an unresolved V gene, and the remainder is unexplained. The sample yields roughly 2.1 million clones; 85% to 95% were counted once. Roughly 1.8% of the sample is taken by the ten largest. CD8 naive samples were obtained by positive selection for CCR7 among CD45RO-negative cells, yielding a CD45RA+CCR7+ population from which TemRA cells were excluded. The material sequenced was naive CD8+ T cells from PBMCs. The cell subset or site label, read with the paper, signifies: CD45RA+CCR7+. Receptor source: a man aged 18 to 30 in good health. Some clones in this sample may be carry-over from other donors' samples.

This chain joins TRBV4-1 and TRBJ2-2; perhaps TRBD1 as D (6 bases). V lost 4 bases, J lost 5 bases, and 17 bases lay in between. CDR3 length: 16 residues. The V gene's germline CDR1 is MGHRA and CDR2 YSYEKL. In nucleotides, the CDR3 is TGCGCCAGCAGCCTTACAGGGTACCCGGTGACCGGGGAGCTGTTTTTT. It encodes CASSLTGYPVTGELFF.

The chain has TRBV5-1 and TRBJ2-1, with 12 bases that match TRBD2. V dropped 4 bases and J dropped 4; count of bases not matched to a gene: 9. There are 17 residues in the CDR3. CDR1 and CDR2 from the germline V gene are SGHRS and YFSETQ. CDR3 nucleotides: TGCGCCAGCAGCCTTCCGGGACTAGCGGGCGAGTACAATGAGCAGTTCTTC. Translating it yields CASSLPGLAGEYNEQFF.

The J gene is TRBJ2-7, the V gene TRBV9; D is possibly TRBD1 (7 bases). Germline V CDR1 and CDR2: SGDLS, YYNGEE. The CDR3 length is 13 residues. The ends were cut back, 4 bases at V and 6 bases at J, with 14 bases in the middle. CDR3 residues: CASSFGGGGEQYF. Written as DNA, the CDR3 is TGTGCCAGCAGCTTTGGAGGGGGCGGCGAGCAGTACTTC.

The chain employs TRBV7-6 and TRBJ2-7; 7 positions agree with TRBD2. Trimming took 0 bases from V and 1 from J; bases not matched to a gene: 3. The germline V gene has CDR1 SGHVS and CDR2 FNYEAQ. CDR3 length equals 15 residues. The CDR3 reads CASSLAAGTSYEQYF. The DNA of the CDR3 is TGTGCCAGCAGCTTAGCAGCGGGGACGTCCTACGAGCAGTACTTC.

The chain links TRBV28 to TRBJ2-2, with a possible D match to TRBD1 (6 bases). The germline V gene encodes CDR1 MDHEN and CDR2 SYDVKM. The CDR3 is 18 amino acids. V shed 1 base and J shed 4 bases, with 19 bases lying between them. CDR3 loop: CASSLSGEGILGTGELFF. The DNA for the CDR3 is TGTGCCAGCAGTTTATCAGGGGAAGGTATTTTGGGCACCGGGGAGCTGTTTTTT.

The V gene is TRBV5-1, the J gene TRBJ2-3; D call uncertain. The ends were cut back, 0 bases at V and 5 bases at J, with 16 bases in the middle. Germline CDR1 reads SGHRS; CDR2 reads YFSETQ. The CDR3 spans 16 residues. The chain's CDR3 is CASSLGTQRTRDTQYF. In DNA form, the CDR3 reads TGCGCCAGCAGCTTGGGGACCCAACGGACCCGAGATACGCAGTATTTT. Full variable domain (rest looked up from reference TRBV5-1 and TRBJ2-3): KAGVTQTPRYLIKTRGQQVTLSCSPISGHRSVSWYQQTPGQGLQFLFEYFSETQRNKGNFPGRFSGRQFSNSRSEMNVSTLELGDSALYLCASSLGTQRTRDTQYFGPGTRLTVL.

The genes are TRBV28 and TRBJ2-1; 9 bases agree with TRBD2. Per germline, CDR1 MDHEN and CDR2 SYDVKM. Trimming at V came to 1 base and at J to 8 bases, leaving 12 bases not matched to a gene. The CDR3 sequence is 17 residues long. Here the CDR3 DNA reads TGTGCCAGCAGTTTATTCCCCATTAGCGGGAGTCCCGATGAGCAGTTCTTC. Protein: CASSLFPISGSPDEQFF.

The chain uses TRBV27 and TRBJ2-7; D not resolved. The CDR3 contains 12 residues. Trimming pared 4 bases from V and 7 bases from J, leaving 11 bases between. CDR1 and CDR2 from the germline V gene are MNHEY and SMNVEV (reference sequence). The CDR3 spells CASSSSPGEQYF. CDR3 nucleotide sequence: TGTGCCAGCAGTTCGAGCCCAGGTGAGCAGTACTTC.

V gene TRBV5-1 combines with J gene TRBJ2-2, with unresolved D. The germline gives CDR1 SGHRS, CDR2 YFSETQ. V lost 0 bases, J lost 6 bases, and 18 bases lay in between. CDR3 length: 17 residues. The CDR3 DNA follows: TGCGCCAGCAGCTTGGACCGAGAGTTTTTAGGTTCCGGGGAGCTGTTTTTT. This sequence encodes CASSLDREFLGSGELFF.

CDR3 nucleotide sequence: TGCGCCAGCAGTGAGTGGCCAGGCGAGCAGTACTTC. This translates into CASSEWPGEQYF. The rearrangement links TRBV10-2 to TRBJ2-7, with unresolved D. Per germline, CDR1 WSHSY and CDR2 SAAADI. CDR3 size: 12 residues. Trimming took off 1 base at V and 6 bases at J, with 7 bases between the two ends.

This chain connects TRBV9 to TRBJ2-7; tentatively, D is TRBD1 or TRBD2 (5 bases each). Per the germline V gene, CDR1 is SGDLS and CDR2 is YYNGEE. V lost 3 bases, J lost 2 bases, and 24 bases lay in between. This CDR3 spans 18 amino acids. In DNA, the CDR3 is TGTGCCAGCAGCGCCCGACTGTCTACTTCCGGGGCTACCTACGAGCAGTACTTC. This codes for CASSARLSTSGATYEQYF.

This chain uses TRBV27 with TRBJ2-7, with TRBD2 matching 8 bases. J gave up 3 bases and V 5 bases, and 12 bases lay outside the gene matches. Germline assignment: CDR1 MNHEY and CDR2 SMNVEV (reference sequence). The CDR3 runs to 16 residues. CDR3 nucleotides: TGTGCCAGCAGTCCCGCAGCGGGGGAAACAATCTACGAGCAGTACTTC. Translating gives CASSPAAGETIYEQYF.

This clone appeared once. The rearrangement links TRBV9 to TRBJ2-2; D might be TRBD2 (6 bases). The length of the CDR3 is 15 residues. Trimming took 0 bases from V and 5 from J, leaving 11 bases between them. The germline CDR1 and CDR2 sequences are SGDLS and YYNGEE. Here the CDR3 reads CASSVGREQTGELFF. CDR3 bases: TGTGCCAGCAGCGTAGGACGGGAGCAAACCGGGGAGCTGTTTTTT. Together with reference TRBV9 and TRBJ2-2, the CDR3 gives the full variable domain: DSGVTQTPKHLITATGQRVTLRCSPRSGDLSVYWYQQSLDQGLQFLIQYYNGEERAKGNILERFSAQQFPDLHSELNLSSLELGDSALYFCASSVGREQTGELFFGEGSRLTVL.

The chain links TRBV15 to TRBJ2-1; D gene ambiguous. CDR1 LNHNV and CDR2 YYDKDF come from the germline V gene (reference sequence). CDR3 length: 17 residues. Trimming pared 4 bases from V and 4 bases from J, leaving 20 bases between. This CDR3 is CATSNSPATPLYNEQFF. The CDR3 nucleotides are TGTGCCACCAGCAACTCCCCAGCAACACCCTTATACAATGAGCAGTTCTTC.

This chain uses TRBV9 with TRBJ2-1, with 10 bases fitting TRBD2. V lost 3 bases, J lost 4 bases, and 7 bases stayed unmatched. CDR3 length: 16 amino acids. Germline loops: CDR1 SGDLS, CDR2 YYNGEE. CDR3 bases: TGTGCCAGCAGCGAATCCGGGACTAGCGTTTACAATGAGCAGTTCTTC. Translating gives CASSESGTSVYNEQFF.

V usage is TRBV5-6 and J usage is TRBJ2-3, with D possibly TRBD2 on 6 matching bases. CDR3 size: 16 residues. Germline CDR1 SGHDT, CDR2 YYEEEE. Trimming removed 4 bases from V and 2 bases from J, with 17 bases in between. CDR3 nucleotide sequence: TGTGCCAGCAGCCTGGTTACCTCGGGAGACACAGATACGCAGTATTTT. This encodes CASSLVTSGDTDTQYF.

This chain uses TRBV10-3 with TRBJ2-7; 9 nucleotides agree with TRBD1. V shed 10 bases, J shed 3 bases, and the junction held 10 bases outside the gene matches. This CDR3 is 14 amino acids long. Germline CDR1 is ENHRY and CDR2 is SYGVKD. The CDR3 DNA follows: TGTGCCACCGGAATCCCGGGACAGGGCTACGAGCAGTACTTC. Translating it yields CATGIPGQGYEQYF.

This chain uses TRBV5-1 with TRBJ2-2; D possibly corresponds to TRBD2 (6 bases). Germline CDR1 SGHRS, CDR2 YFSETQ. V was shortened by 2 bases and J by 8 bases, with 25 bases between the two germline ends. This CDR3 region has 18 residues. CDR3 amino acids: CASSFHPTAGLEAGELFF. The CDR3 region has the DNA TGCGCCAGCAGCTTTCACCCAACGGCGGGGCTGGAGGCTGGGGAGCTGTTTTTT.

The chain recombines TRBV9 with TRBJ2-1, with D uncertain. CDR1 SGDLS and CDR2 YYNGEE come from the germline V gene. This CDR3 spans 12 amino acids. V was cut by 3 bases and J by 10 bases, with 11 bases left in between. The DNA of the CDR3 is TGTGCCAGCAGCGGACCTCTGGGAGAGCAGTTCTTC. Residues: CASSGPLGEQFF.

With respect to this clone: Other DNA sequences within the sample encode an identical CDR3. The chain is built from TRBV27 and TRBJ2-7, with 9 bases aligning to TRBD2. The CDR3 length is 14 residues. V dropped 6 bases and J dropped 4; count of bases not matched to a gene: 7. Germline CDR1 reads MNHEY; CDR2 reads SMNVEV (reference sequence). The CDR3 DNA follows: TGTGCCAGCAGAGTGGCGGGAGGGCCTTACGAGCAGTACTTC. Amino acid sequence: CASRVAGGPYEQYF.

The rearrangement joins TRBV2 to TRBJ2-1; D perhaps matches TRBD2 (5 bases). This CDR3 is 15 amino acids long. Trimming removed 0 bases at V and 3 bases at J, with 9 bases between. From germline, CDR1 is SNHLY and CDR2 FYNNEI. In nucleotides, the CDR3 is TGTGCCAGCAGTGAAGCCGCGGGCCACTACAATGAGCAGTTCTTC. Its translation is CASSEAAGHYNEQFF.

In its sample, this clone was seen a few times. This chain joins TRBV27 and TRBJ1-1; no reliable D call. The germline V gene has CDR1 MNHEY and CDR2 SMNVEV (reference sequence). V was pared by 1 base and J by 2 bases, with 11 bases between. CDR3 length: 15 amino acids. As DNA, the CDR3 is TGTGCCAGCAGTTTATGGGCAGGAACCAACACTGAAGCTTTCTTT. Its protein is CASSLWAGTNTEAFF.

The rearrangement links TRBV2 to TRBJ1-2; D might be TRBD1 (5 bases). The CDR3 contains 14 residues. Germline V CDR1 and CDR2: SNHLY, FYNNEI. The V and J ends lost 3 bases and 4 bases respectively, with 12 bases between them. The chain's CDR3 is CASSDTARVYGYTF. In DNA, the CDR3 is TGTGCCAGCAGTGATACCGCCAGGGTCTATGGCTACACCTTC.

The chain uses TRBV7-6 and TRBJ2-5; D possibly corresponds to TRBD2 (5 bases). V was pared by 2 bases and J by 2 bases, with 12 bases between. This CDR3 contains 15 residues. Germline-derived CDR1 and CDR2 are SGHVS and FNYEAQ. CDR3 sequence: CASSLYYGDQETQYF. CDR3 in DNA: TGTGCCAGCAGCTTATACTACGGGGATCAAGAGACCCAGTACTTC.

DNA for the CDR3: TGTGCCAGCAGAGTTTCCACAGATACGCAGTATTTT. It translates to CASRVSTDTQYF. The V call is TRBV7-9, the J call TRBJ2-3; no firm D call. This CDR3 is 12 amino acids long. Germline V gene sequence: CDR1 SEHNR, CDR2 FQNEAQ (reference sequence). Trimming stripped 6 bases from V and 2 bases from J, with 6 bases between.

This chain links TRBV29-1 with TRBJ2-5; 10 nucleotides match TRBD2. The J call may be wrong; the DNA end is better matched by TRBJ2-7. The CDR3 totals 15 residues. From germline, CDR1 is SQVTM and CDR2 ANQGSEA. For the CDR3, the DNA is TGCAGCGCCTTGGGGATAGCGGGAGGCCTCTACGAGCAGTACTTC. Its protein is CSALGIAGGLYEQYF.

The J gene is TRBJ1-2, the V gene TRBV13; possibly TRBD1 for D (6 bases). The germline V and J ends were trimmed by 3 bases and 5 bases, with 10 bases remaining between them. The V gene's germline CDR1 is PRHDT and CDR2 FYEKMQ (reference sequence). The CDR3 consists of 13 residues. The CDR3 region is CASSFDRKYGYTF. In nucleotides, the CDR3 is TGTGCCAGCAGCTTTGACAGGAAGTATGGCTACACCTTC.

The gene calls are TRBV2 and TRBJ2-1; 8 bases fit TRBD1. CDR1 is SNHLY and CDR2 is FYNNEI in the germline V gene. The CDR3 length is 15 residues. The J segment lost 0 bases and the V segment lost 9 bases, leaving 7 bases of the junction unmatched. In DNA, the CDR3 is TGTGCCAGAGGGAGACAGGGGCGCTCCTACAATGAGCAGTTCTTC. Translated, it gives CARGRQGRSYNEQFF.

The CDR3 region has the DNA TGTGCCAGCTCACCTCAAAAGGGGACAAGACTTGTGGGTGAGCAGTACTTC. Translating it yields CASSPQKGTRLVGEQYF. This chain connects TRBV18 to TRBJ2-7; tentatively, D is TRBD1 (6 bases). V gave up 3 bases and J gave up 7 bases, with 25 bases separating them. In germline, CDR1 is KGHSH, CDR2 LQKENI. The CDR3 has 17 residues. The variable domain in full, with the rest retrieved from reference TRBV18 and TRBJ2-7, is NAGVMQNPRHLVRRRGQEARLRCSPMKGHSHVYWYRQLPEEGLKFMVYLQKENIIDESGMPKERFSAEFPKEGPSILRIQQVVRGDSAAYFCASSPQKGTRLVGEQYFGPGTRLTVT.

The chain has TRBV19 and TRBJ1-1; D gene unclear. Looked up from germline, CDR1 is LNHDA and CDR2 is SQIVND (reference sequence). This CDR3 comprises 13 residues. Trimming removed 5 bases at V and 1 base at J, with 8 bases between. CDR3 nucleotide sequence: TGTGCCAGTAGTGATGTCAAGAACACTGAAGCTTTCTTT. Amino acid sequence: CASSDVKNTEAFF.